The rows below give T cell receptor beta chains drawn from one sample of a study of response to subunit inactivated influenza vaccine. TCRdb processed the RT-PCR reads anew with MiXCR; each CDR3 protein has one entry. This table holds about 780,000 distinct CDR3 sequences, around 18% found once. This material consisted of PBMCs from blood, taken 4 to 6 days after vaccination. The receptors come from a middle-aged man who received an inactivated influenza vaccine. Both conserved end residues are part of each CDR3. D genes are given only for firm matches. For some rows the clone size is stated as once, few or many, or as a class when expanded; others skip it.

size	J	V	D	length	DNA	CDR3
NA	TRBJ2-1	TRBV28	TRBD1	16	TGTGCCAGCAGTTTATGGGGGACAGGGTCCTACAATGAGCAGTTCTTC	CASSLWGTGSYNEQFF
few	TRBJ2-3	TRBV24-1	NA	13	TGTGCCACCAACGGGGGCCCGCAACGTACGCAGTATTTT	CATNGGPQRTQYF
many	TRBJ1-5	TRBV12-3/TRBV12-4	NA	14	TGTGCCAGCAGTTTAGGCAGGCTCAATCAGCCCCAGCATTTT	CASSLGRLNQPQHF
few	TRBJ2-7	TRBV4-2	TRBD2	16	TGTGCCAGCAGCCAAGATCTAGTAGCGGGACCCCACGAGCAGTACTTC	CASSQDLVAGPHEQYF
NA	TRBJ2-1	TRBV5-1	TRBD2	18	TGCGCCAGCAGCTTTGCGTTAACTAGCGACCCCCGGTCGTTAGAGCAGTTCTTC	CASSFALTSDPRSLEQFF
NA	TRBJ2-5	TRBV24-1	NA	16	TGTGCCACCAGTGACGCCAGTCCCCGTTCCCAAGAGACCCAGTACTTC	CATSDASPRSQETQYF
NA	TRBJ1-2	TRBV7-2	NA	12	TGTGCCAGCAGCTTAGTACGGTCGAGCTACACCTTC	CASSLVRSSYTF
few	TRBJ2-5	TRBV6-2/TRBV6-3	TRBD2	14	TGTGCCAGCAGTTACGTCCGGGGGGGCAAGACCCAGTACTTC	CASSYVRGGKTQYF
few	TRBJ2-1	TRBV12-3/TRBV12-4	NA	15	TGTGCCAGCAGTTGGATAGGGAGCTCCTACAATGAGCAGTTCTTC	CASSWIGSSYNEQFF
few	TRBJ2-4	TRBV7-8	NA	14	TGTGCCAGCAGCTTTCGGGGACTTGAAAACATTCAGTACTTC	CASSFRGLENIQYF
NA	TRBJ2-3	TRBV7-2	TRBD1	14	TGTGCCAGCAGCTCGGGACAGGGTACCTATACGCAGTATTTT	CASSSGQGTYTQYF
many	TRBJ1-1	TRBV7-9	NA	11	TGTGCCAGCACCCGGTACACTGAAGCTTTCTTT	CASTRYTEAFF
few	TRBJ1-1	TRBV15	TRBD1	15	TGTGCCACCAGTCAGAAGACAGGGGTGGGCACTGAAGCTTTCTTT	CATSQKTGVGTEAFF
few	TRBJ1-6	TRBV27	TRBD1	16	TGTGCCAGCAGTTTAGTACCTGGACAGGGGAATTCACCCCTCCACTTT	CASSLVPGQGNSPLHF
few	TRBJ2-1	TRBV6-1	TRBD1	17	TGTGCCAGCAGTGAAGTACCGGGACAGGGGCGAGACAATGAGCAGTTCTTC	CASSEVPGQGRDNEQFF
once	TRBJ2-3	TRBV7-8	NA	16	TGTGCCAGCAACCCCTCGCGTCCCGGGTTTCAGGCTACGCAGTATTTT	CASNPSRPGFQATQYF
NA	TRBJ2-4	TRBV4-1	TRBD2	15	TGCGCCAGCAGCTCAGCGGGGGCGGTGGGGAACATTCAGTACTTC	CASSSAGAVGNIQYF
many	TRBJ2-5	TRBV7-2	NA	14	TGTGCCAGCAGCTTTCCGGGAGCCCAAGAGACCCAGTACTTC	CASSFPGAQETQYF
NA	TRBJ2-7	TRBV12-3/TRBV12-4	NA	13	TGTGCCAGCTGCATGAGCAGGGCCCACGAGCAGTACTTC	CASCMSRAHEQYF
NA	TRBJ2-2	TRBV11-1	NA	19	TGTGCCAGCAGCCGGACAAGTTTGAGGTCCCACGACAACACCGGGGAGCTGTTTTTT	CASSRTSLRSHDNTGELFF
NA	TRBJ2-5	TRBV20-1	NA	15	TGCAGTGCTAGAGATTCAGCGGCAGTCCAAGAGACCCAGTACTTC	CSARDSAAVQETQYF
few	TRBJ2-1	TRBV9	NA	15	TGTGCCAGCAGCGTAGAAAAAGGTCGCTACAATGAGCAGTTCTTC	CASSVEKGRYNEQFF
few	TRBJ2-3	TRBV28	NA	15	TGTGCCAGCAGTTCCCCTTCGGGGGAAGGAGATACGCAGTATTTT	CASSSPSGEGDTQYF
NA	TRBJ2-5	TRBV27	TRBD2	14	TGTGCCAGCAGTTTATTCGGGGGAGGGGAGACCCAGTACTTC	CASSLFGGGETQYF
NA	TRBJ2-1	TRBV6-2/TRBV6-3	TRBD2	15	TGTGCCAGCAGCCGACTCGGACTAGCTTACGATGAGCAGTTCTTC	CASSRLGLAYDEQFF
NA	TRBJ2-7	TRBV7-9	NA	14	TGTGCCAGCAACAACAGGGGGGGGAACTACGAGCAGTACTTC	CASNNRGGNYEQYF
NA	TRBJ1-6	TRBV12-3/TRBV12-4	NA	11	TGTGCCAGCACCGTGGGAGGACCCCTCCACTTT	CASTVGGPLHF
many	TRBJ2-1	TRBV12-3/TRBV12-4	NA	15	TGTGCCAGCAGTTTAGGGCCGGGGACCAACAATGAGCAGTTCTTC	CASSLGPGTNNEQFF
few	TRBJ2-3	TRBV28	TRBD2	13	TGTGCCAGCAGTGGGGGGGGAACAGATACGCAGTATTTT	CASSGGGTDTQYF
few	TRBJ2-3	TRBV5-1	NA	17	TGCGCCAGCAGCTTGGAGCTGGCAGGGCCCTCCACAGATACGCAGTATTTT	CASSLELAGPSTDTQYF
NA	TRBJ1-6	TRBV10-2	TRBD1	14	TGCGCCACCTCCGCTGGGACAGGGGCTTCACCCCTCCACTTT	CATSAGTGASPLHF
few	TRBJ2-7	TRBV7-8	NA	15	TGTGCCAGCAGCTTAGCGTCCCGGCCAGACTACGAGCAGTACTTC	CASSLASRPDYEQYF
NA	TRBJ1-5	TRBV6-2/TRBV6-3	NA	15	TGTGCCAGCAGTTTACCCCAGGGGCGCAATCAGCCCCAGCATTTT	CASSLPQGRNQPQHF
few	TRBJ1-2	TRBV10-3	NA	12	TGTGCCATCAGTGAAATCGGGGCTGGCTACACCTTC	CAISEIGAGYTF
NA	TRBJ2-5	TRBV12-3/TRBV12-4	TRBD2	14	TGTGCCAGCAGGGAAGCGGGGGGGCGAGAGACCCAGTACTTC	CASREAGGRETQYF
many	TRBJ1-2	TRBV6-5	NA	13	TGTGCCAGCAGTTACGGGAGGAACTATGGCTACACCTTC	CASSYGRNYGYTF
few	TRBJ2-7	TRBV15	NA	11	TGTGCCACCAGCAGAGATTTTGAGCAGTACTTC	CATSRDFEQYF
few	TRBJ2-7	TRBV7-2	NA	15	TGTGCCAGCAGCCTGGGGGGTGGACAGAGAAACGAGCAGTACTTC	CASSLGGGQRNEQYF
NA	TRBJ2-7	TRBV12-3/TRBV12-4	NA	13	TGTGCCAGCGGAACAGGTTTATCCTACGAGCAGTACTTC	CASGTGLSYEQYF
many	TRBJ2-3	TRBV7-6	TRBD2	15	TGTGCCAGCAGCGGACTAGCGGGTAGCACAGATACGCAGTATTTT	CASSGLAGSTDTQYF
few	TRBJ2-7	TRBV29-1	TRBD1	15	TGCAGCGTCGACGTCGCGGGACAGGGGGCAAGCGAGCAGTACTTC	CSVDVAGQGASEQYF
NA	TRBJ1-5	TRBV12-3/TRBV12-4	NA	15	TGTGCCAGCAGTTTGACACCGGAGGGAAGGCAGCCCCAGCATTTT	CASSLTPEGRQPQHF
many	TRBJ2-3	TRBV12-3/TRBV12-4	TRBD2	17	TGTGCCAGCAGTCCGCAAAAAGCGGGGATAGCGGCAGATACGCAGTATTTT	CASSPQKAGIAADTQYF
few	TRBJ2-5	TRBV9	TRBD2	15	TGTGCCAGCAGCCAAGGTAGCGGGGGGGCGAAGACCCAGTACTTC	CASSQGSGGAKTQYF
few	TRBJ1-2	TRBV12-3/TRBV12-4	NA	15	TGTGCCAGCAGTCTTGCAGGGGCAAACGGAGATGGCTACACCTTC	CASSLAGANGDGYTF
few	TRBJ2-1	TRBV6-1	NA	14	TGTGCCAGCAGTGTAGCGACAGTCTACAATGAGCAGTTCTTC	CASSVATVYNEQFF
NA	TRBJ2-1	TRBV11-1	TRBD2	20	TGTGCCAGCAGCTTAGCGAGGGGACTAGCGGGGTTGAGGTCCTACAATGAGCAGTTCTTC	CASSLARGLAGLRSYNEQFF
NA	TRBJ1-2	TRBV15	NA	13	TGTGCCACCAGCAGAGTTCCGGGGGGAGGCTACACCTTC	CATSRVPGGGYTF
NA	TRBJ2-7	TRBV6-2/TRBV6-3	NA	13	TGTGCCAGCAAAAGGGGGGGCACCTACGAGCAGTACTTC	CASKRGGTYEQYF
few	TRBJ1-2	TRBV12-3/TRBV12-4	NA	13	TGTGCCAGCAGCACACAGGCGAACTATGGCTACACCTTC	CASSTQANYGYTF
few	TRBJ2-7	TRBV7-9	TRBD1	14	TGTGCCAGCAGCTTGGGGGACAGCGGCTACGAGCAGTACTTC	CASSLGDSGYEQYF
few	TRBJ2-2	TRBV4-3	TRBD1	17	TGCGCCAGCAGCCTCTTCTACGACAGGGGTGACACCGGGGAGCTGTTTTTT	CASSLFYDRGDTGELFF
many	TRBJ1-4	TRBV7-2	TRBD1	15	TGTGCCAGCAGCTACACACAGGGGGCGCAGGGAAAACTGTTTTTT	CASSYTQGAQGKLFF
many	TRBJ2-5	TRBV5-1	TRBD2	15	TGCGCCAGCAGCTTGAGATCGGGGGGAGGACAGACCCAGTACTTC	CASSLRSGGGQTQYF
NA	TRBJ1-2	TRBV4-1	NA	15	TGCGCCAGCACCAAGGACGCGGGGAGCTGGGATGGCTACACCTTC	CASTKDAGSWDGYTF